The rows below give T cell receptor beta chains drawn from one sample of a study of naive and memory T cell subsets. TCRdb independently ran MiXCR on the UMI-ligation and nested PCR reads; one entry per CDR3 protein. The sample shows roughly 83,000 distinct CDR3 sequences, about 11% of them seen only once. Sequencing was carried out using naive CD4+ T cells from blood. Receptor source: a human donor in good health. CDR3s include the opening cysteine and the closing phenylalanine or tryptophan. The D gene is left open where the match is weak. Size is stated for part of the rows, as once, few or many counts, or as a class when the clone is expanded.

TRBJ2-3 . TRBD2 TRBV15 TGTGCCACTGGACTAGCGGGGTCGGGGTCAGATACGCAGTATTTT CATGLAGSGSDTQYF
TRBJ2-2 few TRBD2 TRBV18 TGTGCCAGCTCACCGGATTGGGGACTAGCGGACACCGGGGAGCTGTTTTTT CASSPDWGLADTGELFF
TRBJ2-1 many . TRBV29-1 TGCAGCGTTCACAGGGACTACAATGAGCAGTTCTTC CSVHRDYNEQFF
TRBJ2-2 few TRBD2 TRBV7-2 TGTGCCAGCAGCGCACGAGCGGGAAGTGCAGCCGGGGAGCTGTTTTTT CASSARAGSAAGELFF
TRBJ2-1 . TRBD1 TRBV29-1 TGCAGCGTTGACAGGGGGCTCGGTGAGCAGTTCTTC CSVDRGLGEQFF
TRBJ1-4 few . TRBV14 TGTGCCAGCAGCCAAGGCGGGGGCACGGCTAATGAAAAACTGTTTTTT CASSQGGGTANEKLFF
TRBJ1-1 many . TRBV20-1 TGCAGTGCTAGTAGCAGCACTGAAGCTTTCTTT CSASSSTEAFF
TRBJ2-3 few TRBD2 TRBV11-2 TGTGCCAGCCAATATAGCGGGGGGGGCACAGATACGCAGTATTTT CASQYSGGGTDTQYF
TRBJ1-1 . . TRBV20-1 TGCAGTGCTCAACCTGGGGGAACTACAGAAGCTTTCTTT CSAQPGGTTEAFF
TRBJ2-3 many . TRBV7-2 TGTGCCAGCAGCTTTACAGATACGCAGTATTTT CASSFTDTQYF
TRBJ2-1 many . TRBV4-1 TGCGCCAGCAGCCATCTCCGGGGGACAGCTTACAAGGAGAATGAGCAGTTCTTC CASSHLRGTAYKENEQFF
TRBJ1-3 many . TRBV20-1 TGCAGTGCTGGGCATACTGGAAACACCATATATTTT CSAGHTGNTIYF
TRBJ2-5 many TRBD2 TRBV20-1 TGCAGTGCAGACTTTCCGCTAGCGGGACTCCAAGAGACCCAGTACTTC CSADFPLAGLQETQYF
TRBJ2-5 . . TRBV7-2 TGTGCCAGCAGCCCCGGGACCGCGACGGAGACCCAGTACTTC CASSPGTATETQYF
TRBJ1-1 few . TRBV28 TGTGCCAGCAGTTTATCTTTAGGGGTGAACACTGAAGCTTTCTTT CASSLSLGVNTEAFF
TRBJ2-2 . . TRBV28 TGTGCCAACAGTAAGACAGCGAAGTACGCGAACACCGGGGAGCTGTTTTTT CANSKTAKYANTGELFF